This TCR beta chain was retrieved from a study of blood T cell repertoires in COVID-19. How the authors handled the data: Quantification of nucleated cells was approximated via reference gene primer amplification. Sequencing was performed with immunoSEQ multiplex PCR; in TCRdb, only in-frame clones are kept and a portion is missing. V and J calls and clone size follow that table, whereas D and trimming were derived from the DNA. Among fewer than 110,000 clones listed, 85% were seen once. Comments on this clone: Other DNA sequences of this sample code for an identical CDR3.

CDR1 and CDR2 (germline): KGHSH, LQKENI. The CDR3 consists of 16 residues. The V segment lost 5 bases and the J segment 1 base; nucleotides outside the gene matches: 11. The sample taken for sequencing was peripheral blood. V is TRBV18 and J is TRBJ2-7; 7 bases agree with TRBD2. The clonotype was recovered from a woman in her 70s with active or convalescent COVID-19. The CDR3 reads CASSLGGSANSYEQYF. CDR3 DNA: TGTGCCAGCTCATTGGGAGGGTCAGCTAATTCCTACGAGCAGTACTTC.